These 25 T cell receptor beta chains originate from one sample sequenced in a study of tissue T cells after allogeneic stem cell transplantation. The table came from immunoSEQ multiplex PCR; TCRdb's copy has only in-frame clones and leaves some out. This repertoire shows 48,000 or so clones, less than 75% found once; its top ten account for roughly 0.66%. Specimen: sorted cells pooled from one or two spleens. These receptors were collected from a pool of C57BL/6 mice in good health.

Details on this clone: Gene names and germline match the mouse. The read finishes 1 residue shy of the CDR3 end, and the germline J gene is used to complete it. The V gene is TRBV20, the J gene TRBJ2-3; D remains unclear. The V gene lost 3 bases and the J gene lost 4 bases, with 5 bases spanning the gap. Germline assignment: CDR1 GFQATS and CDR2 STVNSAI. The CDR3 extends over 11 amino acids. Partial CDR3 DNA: TGTGGTGCTAGCACACCAGAAACGCTGTAT. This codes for CGASTPETLY. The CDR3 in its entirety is CGASTPETLYF.

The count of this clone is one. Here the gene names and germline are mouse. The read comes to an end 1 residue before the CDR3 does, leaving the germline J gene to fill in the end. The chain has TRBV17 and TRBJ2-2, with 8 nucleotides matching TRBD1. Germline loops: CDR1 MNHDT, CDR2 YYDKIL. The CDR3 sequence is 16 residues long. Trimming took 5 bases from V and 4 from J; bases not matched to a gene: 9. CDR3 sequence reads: CASSSGQGRGTGQLYF. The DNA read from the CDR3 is TGTGCTAGCAGTTCCGGACAGGGTAGGGGCACCGGGCAGCTCTAC.

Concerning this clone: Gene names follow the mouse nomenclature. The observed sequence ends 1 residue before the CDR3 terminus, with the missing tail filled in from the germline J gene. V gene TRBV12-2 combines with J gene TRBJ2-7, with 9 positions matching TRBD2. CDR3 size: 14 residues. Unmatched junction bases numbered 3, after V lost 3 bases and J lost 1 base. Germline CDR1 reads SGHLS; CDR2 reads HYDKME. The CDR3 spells CASSAWGGSYEQYF. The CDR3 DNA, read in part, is TGTGCCAGCTCTGCCTGGGGGGGGTCCTATGAACAGTAC.

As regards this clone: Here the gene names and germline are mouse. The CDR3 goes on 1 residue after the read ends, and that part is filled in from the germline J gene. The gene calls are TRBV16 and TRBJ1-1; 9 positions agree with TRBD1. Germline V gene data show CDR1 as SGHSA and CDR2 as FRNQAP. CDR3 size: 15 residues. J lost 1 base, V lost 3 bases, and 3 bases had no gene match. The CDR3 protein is CASSFTQGANTEVFF. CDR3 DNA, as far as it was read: TGTGCAAGCAGCTTCACACAGGGGGCGAACACAGAAGTCTTC.

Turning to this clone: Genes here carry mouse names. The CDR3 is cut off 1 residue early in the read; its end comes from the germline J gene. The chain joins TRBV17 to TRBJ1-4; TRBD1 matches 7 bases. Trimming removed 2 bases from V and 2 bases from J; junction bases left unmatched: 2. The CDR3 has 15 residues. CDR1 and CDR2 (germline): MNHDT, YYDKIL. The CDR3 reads CASSRSGQSNERLFF. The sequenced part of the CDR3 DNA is TGTGCTAGCAGTAGATCGGGACAGTCCAACGAAAGATTATTT. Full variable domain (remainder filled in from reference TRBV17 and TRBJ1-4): DTTVKQNPRYKLARVGKPVNLICSQTMNHDTMYWYQKKPNQAPKLLLFYYDKILNREADTFEKFQSSRPNNSFCSLYIGSAGLEYSAMYLCASSRSGQSNERLFFGHGTKLSVL.

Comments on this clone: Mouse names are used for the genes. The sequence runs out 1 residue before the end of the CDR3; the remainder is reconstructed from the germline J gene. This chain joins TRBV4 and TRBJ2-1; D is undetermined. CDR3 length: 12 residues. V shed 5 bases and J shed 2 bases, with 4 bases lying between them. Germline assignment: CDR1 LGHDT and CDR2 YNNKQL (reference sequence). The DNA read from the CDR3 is TGTGCCAGCAGCCCTCACTATGCTGAGCAGTTC. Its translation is CASSPHYAEQF. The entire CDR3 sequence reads CASSPHYAEQFF.

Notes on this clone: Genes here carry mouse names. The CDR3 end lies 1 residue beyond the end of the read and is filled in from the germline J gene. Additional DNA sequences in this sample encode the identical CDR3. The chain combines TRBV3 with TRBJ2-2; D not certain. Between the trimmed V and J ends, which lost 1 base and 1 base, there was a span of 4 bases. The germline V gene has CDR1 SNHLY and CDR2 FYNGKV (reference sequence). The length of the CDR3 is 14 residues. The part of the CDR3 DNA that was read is TGTGCCAGCAGCTTAGAAGGAAACACCGGGCAGCTCTAC. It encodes CASSLEGNTGQLY. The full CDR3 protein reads CASSLEGNTGQLYF.

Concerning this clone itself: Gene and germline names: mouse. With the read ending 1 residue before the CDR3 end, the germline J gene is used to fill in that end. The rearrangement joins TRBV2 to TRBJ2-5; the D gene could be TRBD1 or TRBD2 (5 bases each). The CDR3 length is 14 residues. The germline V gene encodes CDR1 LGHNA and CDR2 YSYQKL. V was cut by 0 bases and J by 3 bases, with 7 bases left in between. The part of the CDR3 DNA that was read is TGTGCCAGCAGCCAAGAGCGGGGGCAAGACACCCAGTAC. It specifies CASSQERGQDTQY. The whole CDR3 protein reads CASSQERGQDTQYF.

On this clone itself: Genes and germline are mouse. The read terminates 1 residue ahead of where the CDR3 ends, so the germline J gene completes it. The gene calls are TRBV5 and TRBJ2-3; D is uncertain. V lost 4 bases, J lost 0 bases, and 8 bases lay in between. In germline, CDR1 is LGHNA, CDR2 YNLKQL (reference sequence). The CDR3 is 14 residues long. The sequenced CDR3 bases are TGTGCCAGCAGCCTCAAAGATAGTGCAGAAACGCTGTAT. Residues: CASSLKDSAETLY. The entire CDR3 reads CASSLKDSAETLYF.

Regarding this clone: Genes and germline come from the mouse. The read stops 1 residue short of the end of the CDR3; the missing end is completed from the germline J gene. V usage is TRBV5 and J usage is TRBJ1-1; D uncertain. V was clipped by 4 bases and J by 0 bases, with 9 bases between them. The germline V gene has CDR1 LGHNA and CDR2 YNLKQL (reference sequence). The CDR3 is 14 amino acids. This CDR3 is CASSPQRANTEVFF. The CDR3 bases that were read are TGTGCCAGCAGCCCCCAGCGAGCAAACACAGAAGTCTTC.

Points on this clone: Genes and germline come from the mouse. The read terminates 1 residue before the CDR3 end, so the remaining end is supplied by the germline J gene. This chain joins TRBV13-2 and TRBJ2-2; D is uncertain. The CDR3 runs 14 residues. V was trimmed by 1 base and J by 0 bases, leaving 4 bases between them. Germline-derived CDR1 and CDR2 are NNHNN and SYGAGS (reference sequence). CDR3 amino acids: CASGDRANTGQLYF. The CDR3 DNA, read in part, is TGTGCCAGCGGTGATAGGGCAAACACCGGGCAGCTCTAC.

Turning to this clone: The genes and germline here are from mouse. CDR3 loop: CASSLQGQAPLF. The sequenced CDR3 bases are TGTGCCAGCAGCCTACAGGGCCAGGCTCCGCTT. This chain uses TRBV5 with TRBJ1-5, with D possibly matching TRBD1 (6 bases). The CDR3 is cut off 1 residue early in the read; its end comes from the germline J gene. The CDR3 contains 12 residues. The germline V and J ends were trimmed by 4 bases and 6 bases, with 7 bases remaining between them. Germline assignment: CDR1 LGHNA and CDR2 YNLKQL (reference sequence).

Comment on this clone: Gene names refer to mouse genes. The CDR3 loop reads CASSLVQAGTGQLYF. The CDR3 DNA, read in part, is TGTGCCAGCAGCTTAGTGCAGGCGGGCACCGGGCAGCTCTAC. The chain couples TRBV3 to TRBJ2-2, with unresolved D. The read ends 1 residue early relative to the CDR3; the germline J gene fills the gap. The germline V gene encodes CDR1 SNHLY and CDR2 FYNGKV (reference sequence). The CDR3 sequence is 15 residues long. V gave up 1 base and J gave up 4 bases, with 10 bases separating them.

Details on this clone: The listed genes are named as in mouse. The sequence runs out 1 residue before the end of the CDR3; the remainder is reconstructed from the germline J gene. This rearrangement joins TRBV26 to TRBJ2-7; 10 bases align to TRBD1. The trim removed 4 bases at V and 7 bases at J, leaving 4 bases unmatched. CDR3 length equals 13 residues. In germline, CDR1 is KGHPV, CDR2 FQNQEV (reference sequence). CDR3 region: CASSRDRGGEQYF. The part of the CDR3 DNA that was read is TGTGCCAGCAGTCGGGACAGGGGAGGCGAACAGTAC.

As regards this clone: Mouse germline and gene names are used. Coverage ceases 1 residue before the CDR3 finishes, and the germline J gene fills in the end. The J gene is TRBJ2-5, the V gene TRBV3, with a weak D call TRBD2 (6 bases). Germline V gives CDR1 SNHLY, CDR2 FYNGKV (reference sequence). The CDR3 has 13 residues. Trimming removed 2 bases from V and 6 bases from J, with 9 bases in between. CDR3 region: CASSLLLGDTQYF. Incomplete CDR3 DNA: TGTGCCAGCAGCTTACTCCTGGGGGACACCCAGTAC.

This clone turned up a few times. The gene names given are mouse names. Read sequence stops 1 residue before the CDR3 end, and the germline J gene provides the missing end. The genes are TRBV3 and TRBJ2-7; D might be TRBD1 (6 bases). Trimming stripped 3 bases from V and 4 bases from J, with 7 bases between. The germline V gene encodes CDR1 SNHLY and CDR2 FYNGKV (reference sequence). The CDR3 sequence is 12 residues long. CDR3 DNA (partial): TGTGCCAGCAGCTTCACAGGGTATGAACAGTAC. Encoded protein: CASSFTGYEQY. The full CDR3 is CASSFTGYEQYF.

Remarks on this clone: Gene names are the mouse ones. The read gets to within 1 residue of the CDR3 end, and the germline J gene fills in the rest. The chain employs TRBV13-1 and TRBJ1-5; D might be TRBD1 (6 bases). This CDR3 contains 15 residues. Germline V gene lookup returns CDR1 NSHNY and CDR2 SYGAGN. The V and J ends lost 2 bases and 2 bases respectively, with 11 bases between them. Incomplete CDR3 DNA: TGTGCCAGCAGTGAGCAGGGGATGGACAACCAGGCTCCGCTT. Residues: CASSEQGMDNQAPL. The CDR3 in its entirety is CASSEQGMDNQAPLF.

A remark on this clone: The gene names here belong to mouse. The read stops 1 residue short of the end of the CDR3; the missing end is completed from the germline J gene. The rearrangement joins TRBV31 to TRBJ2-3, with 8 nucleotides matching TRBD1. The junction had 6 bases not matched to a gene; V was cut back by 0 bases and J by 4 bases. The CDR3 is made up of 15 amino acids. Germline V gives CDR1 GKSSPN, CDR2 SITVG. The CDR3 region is CAWSLKRQGTETLYF. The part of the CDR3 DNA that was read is TGTGCCTGGAGTCTAAAAAGACAGGGGACAGAAACGCTGTAT.

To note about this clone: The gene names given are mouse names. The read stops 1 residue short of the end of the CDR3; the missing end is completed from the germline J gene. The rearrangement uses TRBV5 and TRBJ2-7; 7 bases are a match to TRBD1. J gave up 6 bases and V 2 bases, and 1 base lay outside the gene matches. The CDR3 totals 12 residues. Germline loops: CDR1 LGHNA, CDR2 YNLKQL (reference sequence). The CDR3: CASSQTGVEQYF. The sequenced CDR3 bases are TGTGCCAGCAGCCAAACAGGGGTTGAACAGTAC.

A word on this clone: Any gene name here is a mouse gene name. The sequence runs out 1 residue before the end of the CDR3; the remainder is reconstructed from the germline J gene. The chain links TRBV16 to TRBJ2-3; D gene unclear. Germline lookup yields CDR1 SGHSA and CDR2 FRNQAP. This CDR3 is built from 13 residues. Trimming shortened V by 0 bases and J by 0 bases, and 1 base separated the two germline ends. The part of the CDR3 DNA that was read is TGTGCAAGCAGCTTAGAAAGTGCAGAAACGCTGTAT. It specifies CASSLESAETLY. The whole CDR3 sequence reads CASSLESAETLYF.

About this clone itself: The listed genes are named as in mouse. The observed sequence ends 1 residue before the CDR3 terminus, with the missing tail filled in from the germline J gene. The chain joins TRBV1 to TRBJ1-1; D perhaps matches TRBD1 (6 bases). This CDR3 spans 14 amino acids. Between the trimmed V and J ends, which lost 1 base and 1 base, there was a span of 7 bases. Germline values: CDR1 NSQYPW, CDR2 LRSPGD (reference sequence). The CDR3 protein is CTCSAGGQNTEVFF. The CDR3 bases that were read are TGCACCTGCAGTGCAGGGGGACAAAACACAGAAGTCTTC.

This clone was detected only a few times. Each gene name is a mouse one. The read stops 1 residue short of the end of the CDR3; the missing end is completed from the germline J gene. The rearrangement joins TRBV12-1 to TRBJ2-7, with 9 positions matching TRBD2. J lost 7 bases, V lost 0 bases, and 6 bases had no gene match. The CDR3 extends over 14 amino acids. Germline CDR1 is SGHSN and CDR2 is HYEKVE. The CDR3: CASSLVGGRGEQYF. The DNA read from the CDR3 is TGTGCCAGCTCTCTCGTGGGGGGGCGCGGAGAACAGTAC.

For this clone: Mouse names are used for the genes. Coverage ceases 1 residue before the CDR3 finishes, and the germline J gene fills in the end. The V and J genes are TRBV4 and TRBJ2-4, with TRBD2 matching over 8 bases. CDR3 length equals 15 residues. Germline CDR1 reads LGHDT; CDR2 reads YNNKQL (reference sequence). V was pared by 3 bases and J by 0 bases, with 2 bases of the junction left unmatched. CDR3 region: CASSYDWGSQNTLYF. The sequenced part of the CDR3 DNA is TGTGCCAGCAGCTACGACTGGGGTAGTCAAAACACCTTGTAC.

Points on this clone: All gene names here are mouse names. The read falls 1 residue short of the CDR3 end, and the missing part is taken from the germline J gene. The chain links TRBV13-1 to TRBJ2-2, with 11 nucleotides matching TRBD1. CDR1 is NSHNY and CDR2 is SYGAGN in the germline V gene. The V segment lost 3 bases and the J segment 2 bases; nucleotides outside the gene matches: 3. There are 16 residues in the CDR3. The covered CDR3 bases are TGTGCCAGCAGTGGGACAGGGGGCAGGAACACCGGGCAGCTCTAC. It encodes CASSGTGGRNTGQLY. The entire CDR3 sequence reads CASSGTGGRNTGQLYF.

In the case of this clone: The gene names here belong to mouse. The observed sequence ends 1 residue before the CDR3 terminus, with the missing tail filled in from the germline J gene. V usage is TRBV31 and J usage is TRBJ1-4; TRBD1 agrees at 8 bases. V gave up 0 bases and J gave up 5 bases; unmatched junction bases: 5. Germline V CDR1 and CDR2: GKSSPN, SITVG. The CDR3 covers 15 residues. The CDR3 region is CAWSLEDRVNERLFF. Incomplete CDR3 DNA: TGTGCCTGGAGTCTAGAGGACAGGGTGAACGAAAGATTATTT.